The source of this TCR beta chain is a study of blood T cell repertoires in COVID-19. Study at large: The study drew acute and convalescent COVID-19 samples from the United States, Italy and Spain. Sources were T cells, B-cell-depleted T cells, or PBMCs; the material itself was cDNA or gDNA.

This CDR3 spans 16 amino acids. Germline V gene lookup returns CDR1 LNHDA and CDR2 SQIVND (reference sequence). Deletions cut 0 bases from V and 2 bases from J, with 11 bases between. In the authors' methods: Reference gene primers were amplified, and this amplification served to estimate nucleated cell counts. Here immunoSEQ multiplex PCR was the method, and the copy in TCRdb shows in-frame clones only, minus some. V and J calls and clone size are those listed in that table; D and trimming were worked out from the DNA. This repertoire shows 65,000 or so clones, roughly 90% found once; its top ten account for 1.3%.

The rearrangement joins TRBV19 to TRBJ1-5; D ambiguous. Sample: peripheral blood. The TCR was taken from a man in his fifties or sixties with acute or convalescent COVID-19. The CDR3 reads CASSIDHGRGNQPQHF. CDR3 DNA sequence: TGTGCCAGTAGTATAGATCACGGGAGGGGCAATCAGCCCCAGCATTTT.